These T cell receptor beta chains were read from a single sample in a study of neurological immune-mediated disorders. MiXCR was run by TCRdb on the 5' RACE reads, yielding one entry per CDR3 protein. The sample contains 55,000 to 75,000 distinct CDR3 sequences, 2% to 2.5% of which appear only once. Sequencing input: PBMCs. These receptors all come from a man in his fifties with multiple sclerosis. Both conserved end residues are part of each CDR3. Each record gives: clone size, J gene, V gene, D gene, CDR3 protein, CDR3 DNA. D genes are given only for firm matches. Clone size is given as once, few or many counts, or a class when the clone is expanded.

>many|TRBJ1-2|TRBV5-1|.
CASSLAENYGYTF
TGCGCCAGCAGCTTGGCAGAGAACTATGGCTACACCTTC
>many|TRBJ2-7|TRBV3-1|TRBD2
CASSQAGGGAYEQYF
TGTGCCAGCAGCCAAGCAGGCGGGGGGGCCTACGAGCAGTACTTC
>many|TRBJ2-7|TRBV7-2|.
CASSYKQTYEQYF
TGTGCCAGCAGCTATAAACAAACCTACGAGCAGTACTTC
>many|TRBJ2-5|TRBV7-9|.
CASSHQETQYF
TGTGCCAGCAGCCACCAAGAGACCCAGTACTTC
>many|TRBJ1-1|TRBV7-9|TRBD1
CASTSGTGGTEAFF
TGTGCCAGCACCTCCGGAACAGGGGGCACTGAAGCTTTCTTT
>many|TRBJ2-3|TRBV5-6|TRBD1
CASSLLGTGSTDTQYF
TGTGCCAGCAGCTTGTTAGGGACAGGGAGCACAGATACGCAGTATTTT
>many|TRBJ2-3|TRBV9|TRBD2
CASSVSGNTDTQYF
TGTGCCAGCAGCGTTAGCGGGAACACAGATACGCAGTATTTT
>many|TRBJ2-1|TRBV20-1|.
CSARQGNNEQFF
TGCAGTGCCAGGCAGGGGAACAATGAGCAGTTCTTC
>many|TRBJ1-2|TRBV10-2|.
CASSDSGPYGYTF
TGCGCCAGCAGTGATTCAGGACCCTATGGCTACACCTTC
>many|TRBJ2-1|TRBV3-1|.
CASSHGPGAVSKNEQFF
TGTGCCAGCAGCCACGGCCCGGGGGCCGTAAGTAAGAATGAGCAGTTCTTC